This is a list of T cell receptor beta chains from one sample in a study of blood T cells in healthy people across ages. One entry per CDR3 protein, called by TCRdb with MiXCR from the 5' RACE reads. The sample lists approximately 1,700,000 distinct CDR3 sequences, roughly two fifths seen once, with 20% to 25% in the top ten. The sequencing input was blood. These receptors were taken from a human donor in good health. Each CDR3 is given without its conserved first and last residue. Each record gives: CDR3 length, V gene, J gene, CDR3 protein.

cdr3_length: 12
v_call: TRBV29-1
j_call: TRBJ1-2
cdr3_aa: SVEVQGLNYGYT

cdr3_length: 10
v_call: TRBV12-3/TRBV12-4
j_call: TRBJ1-1
cdr3_aa: ASSPRQGAAF

cdr3_length: 12
v_call: TRBV6-6
j_call: TRBJ2-5
cdr3_aa: ASRPTGGAETQY

cdr3_length: 14
v_call: TRBV2
j_call: TRBJ2-3
cdr3_aa: ASSTAGGGDTDTQY

cdr3_length: 13
v_call: TRBV15
j_call: .
cdr3_aa: ATSPLEAGGDEQY

cdr3_length: 11
v_call: TRBV12-3/TRBV12-4
j_call: TRBJ2-4
cdr3_aa: ASSSTGVGEQY

cdr3_length: 13
v_call: TRBV24-1
j_call: .
cdr3_aa: ATSDVGTLTSEQY

cdr3_length: 11
v_call: TRBV20-1
j_call: TRBJ1-2
cdr3_aa: SARDNINYGYT

cdr3_length: 13
v_call: TRBV9
j_call: TRBJ2-4
cdr3_aa: ASSVAGSDKNIQY

cdr3_length: 12
v_call: TRBV13
j_call: TRBJ1-2
cdr3_aa: ASSPQRGAYGYT

cdr3_length: 13
v_call: TRBV7-9
j_call: TRBJ1-2
cdr3_aa: ASSLESADVYGYT

cdr3_length: 13
v_call: TRBV13
j_call: TRBJ1-5
cdr3_aa: ASSRAALSNQPQH

cdr3_length: 14
v_call: TRBV12-3/TRBV12-4
j_call: TRBJ2-6
cdr3_aa: ASGLGSYSGANVLT

cdr3_length: 12
v_call: TRBV7-2
j_call: TRBJ1-6
cdr3_aa: ASSRDRGISPLH

cdr3_length: 12
v_call: TRBV7-3
j_call: TRBJ2-2
cdr3_aa: ASTPTDNTGELF

cdr3_length: 14
v_call: TRBV7-8
j_call: TRBJ2-3
cdr3_aa: ASSLGAHRYQDTQY

cdr3_length: 11
v_call: TRBV29-1
j_call: TRBJ2-5
cdr3_aa: SVVEQDGETQY

cdr3_length: 12
v_call: TRBV4-3
j_call: TRBJ2-3
cdr3_aa: ASSQEHLADTQY

cdr3_length: 16
v_call: TRBV6-5
j_call: TRBJ2-7
cdr3_aa: ASSYPTGLLSPSYEQY

cdr3_length: 13
v_call: TRBV4-2
j_call: TRBJ1-1
cdr3_aa: ASSQETGRSTEAF

cdr3_length: 11
v_call: TRBV20-1
j_call: TRBJ2-3
cdr3_aa: SARDLVGNTQY

cdr3_length: 12
v_call: TRBV9
j_call: TRBJ2-7
cdr3_aa: ASSVGGDPHEQY

cdr3_length: 11
v_call: TRBV4-1
j_call: TRBJ2-5
cdr3_aa: ASSQDIEETQY

cdr3_length: 12
v_call: TRBV29-1
j_call: TRBJ2-3
cdr3_aa: SGKWVGGTDTQY

cdr3_length: 13
v_call: TRBV4-2
j_call: TRBJ1-2
cdr3_aa: ASSQVGQGDYGYT

cdr3_length: 14
v_call: TRBV7-2
j_call: TRBJ2-1
cdr3_aa: ASSLVELSSYNEQF

cdr3_length: 11
v_call: TRBV4-1
j_call: TRBJ1-2
cdr3_aa: ASSQRELYGYT

cdr3_length: 15
v_call: TRBV19
j_call: TRBJ2-3
cdr3_aa: ASRDIVQGHWSPAQY

cdr3_length: 11
v_call: TRBV12-3/TRBV12-4
j_call: TRBJ1-2
cdr3_aa: ASSFQGHYGYT

cdr3_length: 13
v_call: TRBV3-1
j_call: TRBJ2-7
cdr3_aa: ASSQGRAGTYEQY

cdr3_length: 15
v_call: TRBV2
j_call: TRBJ1-5
cdr3_aa: ASSGGQNPWSNQPQH

cdr3_length: 11
v_call: TRBV15
j_call: TRBJ2-3
cdr3_aa: ATSRNFRDTQY

cdr3_length: 13
v_call: TRBV20-1
j_call: TRBJ2-3
cdr3_aa: SAGGRGRSTDTQY

cdr3_length: 11
v_call: TRBV7-2
j_call: TRBJ1-1
cdr3_aa: ASSPMRYTEAF

cdr3_length: 15
v_call: TRBV27
j_call: TRBJ2-1
cdr3_aa: ASSPQWTGLSYNEQF

cdr3_length: 11
v_call: TRBV6-7
j_call: TRBJ1-5
cdr3_aa: ASIHPEDQPQH

cdr3_length: 14
v_call: TRBV20-1
j_call: TRBJ2-1
cdr3_aa: SASLGTGGYYNEQF

cdr3_length: 13
v_call: TRBV20-1
j_call: TRBJ1-1
cdr3_aa: SARDQTGGFTEAF

cdr3_length: 13
v_call: TRBV7-9
j_call: TRBJ2-4
cdr3_aa: ASSLGQGVKNIQY

cdr3_length: 11
v_call: TRBV20-1
j_call: TRBJ2-7
cdr3_aa: STTGTGSYEQY